What follows are 4 T cell receptor beta chains derived from one specimen sequenced in a study of vaccination and CD4 T cells after COVID-19. Treatment meaning: roughly 10-day PBMC culture with coronavirus spike peptide pools or control peptides (ViraFEST assay). These receptors' antigens are unknown. Sequence data for DNA of cultured CD4+ T cells were generated by the Oncomine TCR Beta short-read assay. TCRdb reprocessed the PCR reads with MiXCR, giving one entry per CDR3 protein. The sample shows around 13,000 distinct CDR3 sequences, approximately 74% of them seen only once. The source was CD4+ T cells from blood, cultured in vitro, collected after SARS-CoV-2 vaccination. The source is a human donor who received a COVID-19 vaccine.

The chain recombines TRBV2 with TRBJ1-2, with D hard to call. Germline V CDR1 and CDR2: SNHLY, FYNNEI. The V end was cut by 5 bases, the J end by 3 bases, with 4 bases between. The length of the CDR3 is 11 residues. This CDR3 is CASSTDYGYTF. The CDR3 DNA reads TGTGCCAGCAGTACTGACTATGGCTACACCTTC.

This rearrangement joins TRBV20-1 to TRBJ1-5; 8 positions agree with TRBD1. Unmatched junction bases numbered 7, after V lost 6 bases and J lost 0 bases. The length of the CDR3 is 15 residues. CDR1 is DFQATT and CDR2 is SNEGSKA in the germline V gene (reference sequence). For the CDR3, the DNA is TGCAGTGCAACCAGGACAGGGTATAGCAATCAGCCCCAGCATTTT. Protein product: CSATRTGYSNQPQHF.

This clonotype was detected only once. The chain recombines TRBV25-1 with TRBJ1-6; 7 bases are shared with TRBD1. The CDR3 runs 13 residues. The germline V gene encodes CDR1 MGHDK and CDR2 SYGVNS. V was pared by 4 bases and J by 10 bases, with 4 bases of the junction left unmatched. The DNA for the CDR3 is TGTGCCAGCAGTGGGCACAGGGGCTCACCCCTCCACTTT. Its protein product is CASSGHRGSPLHF.

The V and J genes are TRBV2 and TRBJ2-1; D is ambiguous. Trimming cost V 5 bases and J 2 bases, with 13 bases left between them. The CDR3 covers 15 residues. The germline V gene encodes CDR1 SNHLY and CDR2 FYNNEI. The CDR3 here is CASSLQGRTYNEQFF. CDR3 nucleotide sequence: TGTGCCAGCAGTTTACAAGGGCGAACCTACAATGAGCAGTTCTTC. The full variable domain, rest sourced from reference TRBV2 and TRBJ2-1, is EPEVTQTPSHQVTQMGQEVILRCVPISNHLYFYWYRQILGQKVEFLVSFYNNEISEKSEIFDDQFSVERPDGSNFTLKIRSTKLEDSAMYFCASSLQGRTYNEQFFGPGTRLTVL.